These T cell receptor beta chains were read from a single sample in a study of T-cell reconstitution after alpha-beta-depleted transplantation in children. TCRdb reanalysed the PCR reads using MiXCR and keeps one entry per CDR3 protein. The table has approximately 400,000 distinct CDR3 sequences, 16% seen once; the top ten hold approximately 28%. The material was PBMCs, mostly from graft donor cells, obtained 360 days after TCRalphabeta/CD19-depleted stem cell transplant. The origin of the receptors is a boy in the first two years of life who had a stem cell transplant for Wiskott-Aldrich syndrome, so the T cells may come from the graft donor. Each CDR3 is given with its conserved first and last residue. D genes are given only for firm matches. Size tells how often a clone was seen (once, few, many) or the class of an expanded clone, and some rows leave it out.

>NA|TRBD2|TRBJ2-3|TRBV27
CASSPRLAGADTQYF
TGTGCCAGCAGTCCCCGACTAGCGGGAGCAGATACGCAGTATTTT
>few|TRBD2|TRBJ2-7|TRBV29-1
CSVMGLAGGKNYEQYF
TGCAGCGTCATGGGGTTAGCGGGGGGGAAAAACTACGAGCAGTACTTC
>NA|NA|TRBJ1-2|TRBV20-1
CSAREIGTRSGYTF
TGCAGTGCTCGTGAGATCGGAACCAGGTCTGGCTACACCTTC
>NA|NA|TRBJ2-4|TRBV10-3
CAISEELAKNIQYF
TGTGCCATCAGTGAGGAGCTAGCCAAAAACATTCAGTACTTC
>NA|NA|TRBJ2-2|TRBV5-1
CASSPLHDTGELFF
TGCGCCAGCAGCCCTCTTCACGACACCGGGGAGCTGTTTTTT
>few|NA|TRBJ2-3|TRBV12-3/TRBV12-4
CASTRYSDTQYF
TGTGCCAGCACCCGTTATTCAGATACGCAGTATTTT
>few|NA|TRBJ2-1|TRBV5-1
CASGPLYPGHDYNEQFF
TGCGCCAGCGGACCTTTGTACCCGGGACACGATTACAATGAGCAGTTCTTC
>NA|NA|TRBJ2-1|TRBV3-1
CASSPATGRKNNEQFF
TGTGCCAGCAGCCCAGCGACGGGACGAAAAAACAATGAGCAGTTCTTC
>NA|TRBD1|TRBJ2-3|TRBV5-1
CASSLGPIRGQGTDTQYF
TGCGCCAGCAGCTTGGGGCCGATCCGAGGACAGGGGACAGATACGCAGTATTTT
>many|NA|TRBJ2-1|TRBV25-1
CASSESAAPGNNEQFF
TGTGCCAGCAGTGAATCGGCGGCCCCCGGAAATAATGAGCAGTTCTTC
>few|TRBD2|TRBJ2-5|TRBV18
CASSPLPGLAVETQYF
TGTGCCAGCTCACCACTGCCCGGACTAGCTGTTGAGACCCAGTACTTC
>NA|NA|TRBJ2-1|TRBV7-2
CASSLVWGGPHNEQFF
TGTGCCAGCAGCTTAGTGTGGGGGGGGCCACACAATGAGCAGTTCTTC
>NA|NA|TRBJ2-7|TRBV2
CATVSPGEQYF
TGTGCCACAGTATCTCCCGGGGAGCAGTACTTC
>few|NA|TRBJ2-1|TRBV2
CASSESQSYNEQFF
TGTGCCAGCAGTGAGAGTCAATCGTACAATGAGCAGTTCTTC
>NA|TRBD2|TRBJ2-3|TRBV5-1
CASGGVTSVPTDTQYF
TGCGCCAGCGGGGGGGTGACTTCTGTACCCACAGATACGCAGTATTTT
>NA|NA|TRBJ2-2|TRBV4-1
CASSPRGGAPGELFF
TGCGCCAGCAGTCCAAGGGGGGGGGCTCCCGGGGAGCTGTTTTTT
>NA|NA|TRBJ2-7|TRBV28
CASRTDYEQYF
TGTGCCAGCAGAACAGACTACGAGCAGTACTTC
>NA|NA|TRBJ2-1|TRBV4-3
CASSPVAVSSYNEQFF
TGCGCCAGCAGCCCAGTAGCGGTGAGCTCCTACAATGAGCAGTTCTTC
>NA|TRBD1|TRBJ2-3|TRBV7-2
CASSPGQGNTQYF
TGTGCCAGCAGCCCCGGACAGGGGAATACGCAGTATTTT
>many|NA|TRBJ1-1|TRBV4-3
CASSRRGTEAFF
TGCGCCAGCAGCCGTCGGGGTACTGAAGCTTTCTTT
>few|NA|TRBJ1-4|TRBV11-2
CASSLSGGPVNEKLFF
TGTGCCAGCAGCTTATCGGGGGGACCGGTAAATGAAAAACTGTTTTTT
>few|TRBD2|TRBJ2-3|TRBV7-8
CASSPRTSVPTDTQYF
TGTGCCAGCAGCCCGCGGACTAGCGTCCCCACAGATACGCAGTATTTT
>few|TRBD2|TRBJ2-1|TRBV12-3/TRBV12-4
CASSFPTSGGSNEQFF
TGTGCCAGCAGTTTCCCAACTAGCGGGGGGTCCAATGAGCAGTTCTTC
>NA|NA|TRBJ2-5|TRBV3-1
CASSLRESVGTQYF
TGTGCCAGCAGCTTACGAGAGTCGGTGGGGACCCAGTACTTC
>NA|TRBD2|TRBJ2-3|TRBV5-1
CASSLLAGGPITDTQYF
TGCGCCAGCAGCTTGTTAGCGGGGGGGCCGATCACAGATACGCAGTATTTT
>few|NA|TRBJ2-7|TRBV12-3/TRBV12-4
CASSQYDRDYEQYF
TGTGCCAGCAGTCAATATGACAGAGACTACGAGCAGTACTTC
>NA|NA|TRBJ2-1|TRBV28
CASSSLGVYNEQFF
TGTGCCAGCAGTTCACTAGGAGTCTACAATGAGCAGTTCTTC
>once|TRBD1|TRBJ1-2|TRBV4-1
CASSQASGTGTHYGYTF
TGCGCCAGCAGCCAAGCTTCCGGGACAGGGACTCACTATGGCTACACCTTC
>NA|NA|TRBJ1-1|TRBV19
CASSTYPGRIIRNTEAFF
TGTGCCAGTAGTACATACCCCGGGCGGATAATACGGAACACTGAAGCTTTCTTT
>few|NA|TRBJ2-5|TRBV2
CASSVIQQETQYF
TGTGCCAGCAGCGTCATACAGCAAGAGACCCAGTACTTC
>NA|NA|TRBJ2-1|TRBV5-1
CASRYGTPDNEQFF
TGCGCCAGCAGGTACGGGACCCCCGACAATGAGCAGTTCTTC
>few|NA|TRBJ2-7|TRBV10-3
CAISERPSNTPGEQYF
TGTGCCATCAGCGAGCGTCCTAGCAACACTCCTGGCGAGCAGTACTTC
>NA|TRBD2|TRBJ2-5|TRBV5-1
CASKRTWTSIRETQYF
TGCGCCAGCAAAAGGACCTGGACTAGCATCCGAGAGACCCAGTACTTC
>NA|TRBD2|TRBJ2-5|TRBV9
CASSGEGSGQETQYF
TGTGCCAGCAGCGGGGAGGGTAGTGGCCAAGAGACCCAGTACTTC
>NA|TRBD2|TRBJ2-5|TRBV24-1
CATRGSGRGQETQYF
TGTGCCACCCGAGGTAGCGGGCGAGGGCAAGAGACCCAGTACTTC
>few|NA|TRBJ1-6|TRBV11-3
CASSSSTGPLHF
TGTGCCAGCAGCTCGTCGACCGGACCCCTCCACTTT
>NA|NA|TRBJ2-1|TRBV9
CASSVGAKPGPPSSYNEQFF
TGTGCCAGCAGCGTAGGTGCCAAACCGGGACCGCCGAGCTCCTACAATGAGCAGTTCTTC
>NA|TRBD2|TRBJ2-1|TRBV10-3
CAISESGLAGNNEQFF
TGTGCCATCAGTGAGTCGGGACTAGCGGGGAACAATGAGCAGTTCTTC
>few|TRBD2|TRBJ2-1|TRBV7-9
CASSFRGGSGNEQFF
TGTGCCAGCAGTTTTCGAGGCGGGAGTGGGAATGAGCAGTTCTTC
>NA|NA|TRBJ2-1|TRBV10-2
CASNRAGGAREQFF
TGCGCCAGCAATCGAGCGGGTGGGGCAAGGGAGCAGTTCTTC
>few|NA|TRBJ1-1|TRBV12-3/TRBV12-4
CASTLRTENTEAFF
TGTGCCAGCACCCTTAGGACGGAGAACACTGAAGCTTTCTTT
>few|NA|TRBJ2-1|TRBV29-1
CSVWGHWEQFF
TGCAGCGTTTGGGGACACTGGGAGCAGTTCTTC